Below are 5 T cell receptor beta chains sequenced from a single sample in a study of T cells in Graves' hyperthyroidism and ophthalmopathy. Amplification yielded TCR beta CDR3 regions, with RNA transcripts as the source. HTBI primers were the set used in a first-round RT-PCR of the TCR CDR3. TCRdb recomputed calls from the multiplex PCR reads with MiXCR, one row per CDR3 protein. The table lists 500,000 to 600,000 distinct CDR3 sequences, approximately 15% of them singletons. Sequencing was carried out using blood. These receptors were obtained from a woman younger than 30 with Graves' hyperthyroidism.

This clonotype was recorded a few times. V usage is TRBV12-3 or TRBV12-4 and J usage is TRBJ2-2; 13 nucleotides align to TRBD2. V was pared by 3 bases and J by 5 bases, with 21 bases of the junction left unmatched. The CDR3 is made up of 22 amino acids. The CDR3 reads CASSFRDLGLAGERVTTGELFF. The CDR3 DNA reads as TGTGCCAGCAGTTTTCGGGACCTCGGACTAGCGGGGGAGAGGGTGACAACCGGGGAGCTGTTTTTT.

This clonotype showed up many times. The chain carries TRBV2 and TRBJ2-1, with D unclear. There are 14 residues in the CDR3. The V and J ends lost 0 bases and 6 bases respectively, with 9 bases between them. The germline V gene has CDR1 SNHLY and CDR2 FYNNEI. CDR3 region: CASSEARRGNEQFF. In DNA form, the CDR3 reads TGTGCCAGCAGTGAAGCACGACGAGGCAATGAGCAGTTCTTC.

CDR3 bases: TGTGCCACCAGCGGACGCCTTAAGGCTAGCGGGTACACAGATACGCAGTATTTT. Its translation: CATSGRLKASGYTDTQYF. The chain links TRBV15 to TRBJ2-3; 8 nucleotides match TRBD2. Losses at the gene ends were 5 bases for V and 2 bases for J; bases not matched to a gene: 15. Germline V CDR1 and CDR2: LNHNV, YYDKDF (reference sequence). CDR3 length: 18 amino acids.

In its sample, this clonotype was seen many times. V is TRBV2 and J is TRBJ2-1; 9 positions agree with TRBD2. J lost 4 bases, V lost 8 bases, and 3 bases had no gene match. The CDR3 is 13 residues long. The germline CDR1 and CDR2 sequences are SNHLY and FYNNEI. CDR3 sequence: CASQREVYNEQFF. CDR3 coding DNA: TGTGCCAGCCAGCGGGAGGTATACAATGAGCAGTTCTTC.

The chain links TRBV30 to TRBJ2-1; D ambiguous. V was cut by 6 bases and J by 6 bases, with 9 bases left in between. The CDR3 loop spans 11 amino acids. Germline loops: CDR1 GTSNPN, CDR2 SVGIG (reference sequence). The CDR3 DNA follows: TGTGCCTGTAGTTGGGGCAATGAGCAGTTCTTC. Protein product: CACSWGNEQFF.